These 8 T cell receptor beta chains originate from one sample sequenced in a study of long-term antiretroviral therapy in people with HIV. They ran version v3.0 of the immunoSEQ assay at survey level. Clones were read by immunoSEQ multiplex PCR, and TCRdb kept only the in-frame ones, dropping some. The sample includes some 29,000 clones, roughly 73% seen only once; the top ten take about 9.3%. Specimen: unsorted PBMCs, collected 1.5 years before starting antiretroviral therapy. These TCRs come from a young man with HIV.

This clone was seen once. CDR3 protein: CASSLAGGFGELFF. CDR3 bases: TGTGCCAGCAGCTTAGCGGGGGGCTTCGGGGAGCTGTTTTTT. The chain combines TRBV7-3 with TRBJ2-2, with 8 positions matching TRBD2. Trimming cost V 2 bases and J 7 bases; bases outside gene matches: 3. CDR1 is SGHTA and CDR2 is FQGTGA in the germline V gene. CDR3 size: 14 residues.

This clone was seen more than once but under ten times. V usage is TRBV2 and J usage is TRBJ1-5, with 7 bases aligning to TRBD1. There are 13 residues in the CDR3. V trimming: 8 bases; J trimming: 5 bases; junction bases outside the gene matches: 6. CDR1 and CDR2 (germline): SNHLY, FYNNEI. CDR3 protein: CASDRETYQPQHF. The CDR3 DNA follows: TGTGCCAGCGACAGGGAGACCTATCAGCCCCAGCATTTT.

This clone was detected a few times. This chain connects TRBV7-6 to TRBJ2-3; 7 bases map to TRBD2. CDR3 size: 15 residues. The V gene end was trimmed by 3 bases and the J gene end by 0 bases; junction bases not matched to a gene: 3. The germline V gene has CDR1 SGHVS and CDR2 FNYEAQ. DNA for the CDR3: TGTGCCAGCAGCTTTTTGGGGGGGAGCACAGATACGCAGTATTTT. Amino acids: CASSFLGGSTDTQYF.

This chain links TRBV12-5 with TRBJ2-5; no firm D call. The CDR3 sequence is 13 residues long. Germline CDR1 is LGHNT and CDR2 is FRNRAP. V lost 3 bases, J lost 2 bases, and 7 bases lay in between. CDR3 DNA sequence: TGTGCTAGTGGTTTAGGGCAGCAAGAGACCCAGTACTTC. Amino acid sequence: CASGLGQQETQYF.

The chain links TRBV7-9 to TRBJ2-3; D unclear. Trimming took off 4 bases at V and 7 bases at J, with 18 bases between the two ends. The CDR3 spans 15 residues. CDR1 and CDR2 from the germline V gene are SEHNR and FQNEAQ (reference sequence). The CDR3 spells CASSSAQTRTYTQYF. For the CDR3, the DNA is TGTGCCAGCAGCTCCGCCCAGACCCGAACCTATACGCAGTATTTT.

This chain uses TRBV10-2 with TRBJ2-7, with 7 bases that match TRBD2. The germline V gene has CDR1 WSHSY and CDR2 SAAADI. The CDR3 consists of 16 residues. The ends lost 6 bases at V and 1 base at J; junction bases unmatched: 12. The chain's CDR3 is CASRPDGASGSYEQYF. The CDR3 DNA follows: TGCGCCAGCAGGCCGGACGGGGCTAGCGGTTCCTACGAGCAGTACTTC.

The V call is TRBV14, the J call TRBJ2-3; D possibly matches TRBD1 or TRBD2 (6 bases each). Germline loops: CDR1 SGHDN, CDR2 FVKESK. The CDR3 spans 15 residues. V lost 1 base to trimming and J lost 5 bases, with 13 bases between them. The CDR3 DNA sequence: TGTGCCAGCAGCCAAGGGGGGGCCGGAAAAGATACGCAGTATTTT. Translation: CASSQGGAGKDTQYF.

The rearrangement uses TRBV6-1 and TRBJ1-1, with 11 positions matching TRBD1. The V gene end was trimmed by 6 bases and the J gene end by 4 bases; junction bases not matched to a gene: 4. CDR1 and CDR2 from the germline V gene are MNHNS and SASEGT. This CDR3 contains 14 residues. Here the CDR3 reads CASRPGTGGTEAFF. CDR3 DNA: TGTGCCAGCAGACCCGGGACAGGGGGCACTGAAGCTTTCTTT.